Each of the 10 T cell receptor beta chains below was sequenced from the same sample in a study of T cell repertoires in cytomegalovirus infection. MiXCR was run by TCRdb on the reads, yielding one entry per CDR3 protein. Among some 320,000 distinct CDR3 sequences listed, around 29% were seen once. These TCRs are of unknown antigen specificity. Sequences were derived from cultured PBMCs, sampled from culture after CMV antigen stimulation. The receptors stem from a human donor in good health (CMV status not recorded). Some clones in this sample may be carry-over from other donors' samples.

The chain links TRBV7-8 to TRBJ2-1; 11 nucleotides line up with TRBD2. CDR1 is SGHVS, CDR2 FQNEAQ, per germline. V lost 0 bases and J lost 7; bases outside the gene matches: 5. CDR3 length equals 16 residues. The CDR3 DNA follows: TGTGCCAGCAGCTTAGCGGAGACTAGCGGGATTAATGAGCAGTTCTTC. The encoded protein is CASSLAETSGINEQFF.

This clonotype was counted many times. The genes are TRBV7-9 and TRBJ2-5; D remains unclear. V was pared by 5 bases and J by 7 bases, with 17 bases between. Per the germline V gene, CDR1 is SEHNR and CDR2 is FQNEAQ (reference sequence). This CDR3 has 14 amino acids. CDR3: CASSQTSGDMTQYF. CDR3 bases: TGTGCCAGCAGCCAGACTTCTGGGGATATGACCCAGTACTTC.

This chain uses TRBV4-2 with TRBJ1-6; tentative D call: TRBD1 (5 bases). CDR3 length equals 18 residues. V was shortened by 0 bases and J by 0 bases, with 12 bases between the two germline ends. Germline CDR1 and CDR2: LGHNA and YNFKEQ. The CDR3 reads CASSQETGASSYNSPLHF. The CDR3 DNA follows: TGTGCCAGCAGCCAAGAAACCGGGGCGAGCTCCTATAATTCACCCCTCCACTTT.

This clonotype was seen many times. V is TRBV28 and J is TRBJ2-1, with 10 bases matching TRBD2. CDR3 length equals 16 residues. CDR1 and CDR2 from the germline V gene are MDHEN and SYDVKM. The ends lost 11 bases at V and 5 bases at J; junction bases unmatched: 15. CDR3 sequence reads: CASKDPLAGGNNEQFF. In nucleotides, the CDR3 is TGTGCCTCAAAGGACCCCTTAGCGGGAGGCAACAATGAGCAGTTCTTC.

V usage is TRBV12-3 or TRBV12-4 and J usage is TRBJ2-1, with 10 bases lining up with TRBD1. The trim removed 6 bases at V and 7 bases at J, leaving 6 bases unmatched. The CDR3 has 14 residues. CDR3 loop: CASSGQGDANEQFF. CDR3 DNA sequence: TGTGCCAGCAGCGGACAGGGGGACGCTAATGAGCAGTTCTTC.

This clonotype appeared a few times. The chain links TRBV7-2 to TRBJ2-5; tentatively, D is TRBD1 or TRBD2 (5 bases each). Germline assignment: CDR1 SGHTA and CDR2 FQGNSA. This CDR3 comprises 16 residues. Trimming removed 5 bases from V and 5 bases from J, with 21 bases in between. The CDR3 spells CASSPPRGTRGETQYF. DNA of the CDR3: TGTGCCAGCAGCCCTCCCCGAGGGACCCGAGGGGAGACCCAGTACTTC.

This rearrangement joins TRBV20-1 to TRBJ2-7, with a weak D call TRBD1 (5 bases). V shed 3 bases and J shed 6 bases, with 15 bases lying between them. The CDR3 length is 13 residues. Germline lookup yields CDR1 DFQATT and CDR2 SNEGSKA (reference sequence). This CDR3 reads CSASPGILGEQYF. CDR3 bases: TGCAGTGCTAGTCCAGGGATCCTAGGCGAGCAGTACTTC.

This clonotype was recorded a few times. The chain joins TRBV12-3 or TRBV12-4 to TRBJ2-7; tentatively, D is TRBD2 (7 bases). The V end lost 7 bases, the J end lost 6 bases, and 19 bases lay between the germline ends. The CDR3 spans 14 residues. CDR3 loop: CASTREDSPLEQYF. The CDR3, as DNA: TGTGCCAGCACCCGGGAGGACAGCCCTCTCGAGCAGTACTTC.

The table lists this clonotype with a few counts. Sequence at one end of the junction differs from germline and may be a read error. The rearrangement uses TRBV25-1 and TRBJ2-2; 8 nucleotides match TRBD2. The CDR3 length is 17 residues. Germline V gene data show CDR1 as MGHDK and CDR2 as SYGVNS. CDR3 sequence: CASSESPPGLAPGELFF. The DNA of the CDR3 is TGTGCCAGCAGCGAATCCCCACCTGGACTAGCCCCCGGGGAGCTGTTTTTT.

This chain uses TRBV28 with TRBJ2-7; D gene uncertain. V dropped 3 bases and J dropped 6 bases, with 6 bases sitting between them. Germline-derived CDR1 and CDR2 are MDHEN and SYDVKM. The CDR3 is 11 residues long. The DNA of the CDR3 is TGTGCCAGCAGTTTGTTTAGCGAGCAGTACTTC. This codes for CASSLFSEQYF.